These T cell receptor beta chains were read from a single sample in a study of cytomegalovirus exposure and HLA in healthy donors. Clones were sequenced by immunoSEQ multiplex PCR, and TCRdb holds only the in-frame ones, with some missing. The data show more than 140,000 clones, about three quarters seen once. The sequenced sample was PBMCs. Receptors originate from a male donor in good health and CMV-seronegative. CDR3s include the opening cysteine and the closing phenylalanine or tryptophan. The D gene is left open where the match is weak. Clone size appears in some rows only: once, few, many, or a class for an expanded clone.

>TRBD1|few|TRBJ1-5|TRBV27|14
TGTGCCAGCAGGGCCGACAGGGGGCTTCAGCCCCAGCATTTT
CASRADRGLQPQHF
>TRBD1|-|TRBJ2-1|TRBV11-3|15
TGTGCCAGCAGCTTTTACAGGGGCCCCTACAATGAGCAGTTCTTC
CASSFYRGPYNEQFF
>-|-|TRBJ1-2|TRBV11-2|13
TGTGCCAGCAGCTTGAGCAAGAACTATGGCTACACCTTC
CASSLSKNYGYTF
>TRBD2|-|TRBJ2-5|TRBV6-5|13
TGTGCCAGCAGCCCGGGGGGGGTGGAGACCCAGTACTTC
CASSPGGVETQYF
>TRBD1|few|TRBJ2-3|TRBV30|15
TGTGCCTGGAGTGTATCCGGACAGGGGGCGTATACGCAGTATTTT
CAWSVSGQGAYTQYF
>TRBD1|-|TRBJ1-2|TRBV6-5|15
TGTGCCAGCAGTTACTCAGGGGGCGGGCACTATGGCTACACCTTC
CASSYSGGGHYGYTF
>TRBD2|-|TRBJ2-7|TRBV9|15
TGTGCCAGCAGCGTAGCGCCTAGCGGGTCCTACGAGCAGTACTTC
CASSVAPSGSYEQYF
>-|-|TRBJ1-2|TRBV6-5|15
TGTGCCAGCAGCCGATTCTCGGGAATTTACTATGGCTACACCTTC
CASSRFSGIYYGYTF
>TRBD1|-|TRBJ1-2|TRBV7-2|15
TGTGCCAGCAGCCGGGACAGGGGGCTGAACTATGGCTACACCTTC
CASSRDRGLNYGYTF
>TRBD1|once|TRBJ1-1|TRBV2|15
TGTGCCAGCAGTCGTTATGGACAGGGTAACACTGAAGCTTTCTTT
CASSRYGQGNTEAFF
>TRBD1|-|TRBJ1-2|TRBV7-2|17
TGTGCCAGCAGCCCCGGGACAGGAGGGGGACTTAACTATGGCTACACCTTC
CASSPGTGGGLNYGYTF
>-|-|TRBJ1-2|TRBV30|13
TGTGCCTGGAATAGGGAGGCGGTCTATGGCTACACCTTC
CAWNREAVYGYTF
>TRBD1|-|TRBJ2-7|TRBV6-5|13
TGTGCCGTACGGACAGGGGGGTACTACGAGCAGTACTTC
CAVRTGGYYEQYF
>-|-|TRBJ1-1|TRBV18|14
TGTGCCAGCTCACATGGACAGATGAACACTGAAGCTTTCTTT
CASSHGQMNTEAFF
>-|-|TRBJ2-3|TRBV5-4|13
TGTGCCAGCAGCTTAACGGGCACAGATACGCAGTATTTT
CASSLTGTDTQYF
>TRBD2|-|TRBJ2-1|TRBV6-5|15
TGTGCCAGCAGTTACTCGACTAGCGCTTACAATGAGCAGTTCTTC
CASSYSTSAYNEQFF
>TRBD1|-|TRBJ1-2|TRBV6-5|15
TGTGCCAGCAGTTCGACAGGGGTGTGGAGCTATGGCTACACCTTC
CASSSTGVWSYGYTF
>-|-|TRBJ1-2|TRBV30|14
TGTGCCTGGAGTCTTGGGGGGTTTGACTATGGCTACACCTTC
CAWSLGGFDYGYTF
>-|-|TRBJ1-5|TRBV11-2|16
TGTGCCAGCAGCCAATTGGGGCAGGGTAGCAATCAGCCCCAGCATTTT
CASSQLGQGSNQPQHF
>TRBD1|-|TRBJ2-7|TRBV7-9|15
TGTTCCAGCAGCTCAGCAGTGGGGGACAGCCATTCTCAGTACTTC
CSSSSAVGDSHSQYF
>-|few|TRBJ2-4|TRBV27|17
TGTGCCAGCAGTTCGGTTGGAGATACTAGAGCCAAAAACATTCAGTACTTC
CASSSVGDTRAKNIQYF
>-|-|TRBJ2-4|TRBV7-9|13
TGTGCCAGCAGCTTAGCGTCGGGGTACATTCAGTACTTC
CASSLASGYIQYF
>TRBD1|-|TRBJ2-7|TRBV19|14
TGTGCCAGTAGCCTGGGGACAGGGGGCTACGAGCAGTACTTC
CASSLGTGGYEQYF
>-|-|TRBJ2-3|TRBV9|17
TGTGCCAGCAGCGTAGGACTCCCAGGGGTGGGCACAGATACGCAGTATTTT
CASSVGLPGVGTDTQYF
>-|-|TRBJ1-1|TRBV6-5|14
TGTGCCAGCAGTTACTCGTTCTTGAACACTGAAGCTTTCTTT
CASSYSFLNTEAFF
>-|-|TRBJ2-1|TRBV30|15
TGTGCCTGGAGTGTAGGGCAGGGGGGCTACAATGAGCAGTTCTTC
CAWSVGQGGYNEQFF
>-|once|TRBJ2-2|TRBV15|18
TGTGCCACCAGCAGAGATAAGGGGCCAGGCGCGAACACCGGGGAGCTGTTTTTT
CATSRDKGPGANTGELFF
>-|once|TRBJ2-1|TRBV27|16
TGTGCCAGCAGTCACTTTACAGGGAGCTCCTACAATGAGCAGTTCTTC
CASSHFTGSSYNEQFF
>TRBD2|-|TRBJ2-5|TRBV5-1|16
TGCGCCAGCAGCTTGGGACTAGCGGGAGGACAAGACACCCAGTACTTC
CASSLGLAGGQDTQYF
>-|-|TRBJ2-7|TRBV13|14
TGTGCCAGCAGCTTAGGCCGAGCGTCCTACGAGCAGTACTTC
CASSLGRASYEQYF
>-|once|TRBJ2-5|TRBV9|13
TGTGCCAGCAGCGGGGGCCTTGGGGAGACCCAGTACTTC
CASSGGLGETQYF
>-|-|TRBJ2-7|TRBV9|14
TGTGCCAGCAGCGTAGGCGGAGCTACCTACGAGCAGTACTTC
CASSVGGATYEQYF
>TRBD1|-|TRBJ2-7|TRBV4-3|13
TGCGCCAGCAGCCATAATAACAGGGGGAGGACGTACTTC
CASSHNNRGRTYF
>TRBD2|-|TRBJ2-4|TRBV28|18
TGTGCCAGCACCCTGACTAGCGGGGGGCGGGGAGCCAAAAACATTCAGTACTTC
CASTLTSGGRGAKNIQYF
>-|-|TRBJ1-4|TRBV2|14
TGTGCCAGCACCTTACCGGACAGACTTGAAAAACTGTTTTTT
CASTLPDRLEKLFF
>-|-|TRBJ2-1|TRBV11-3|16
TGTGCCAGCAGCTTAGTCTCGGGAAAACCCCTAAATGAGCAGTTCTTC
CASSLVSGKPLNEQFF
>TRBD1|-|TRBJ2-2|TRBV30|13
TGTGCCTGGAGCGCCGGGACAGCCGGGGAGCTGTTTTTT
CAWSAGTAGELFF
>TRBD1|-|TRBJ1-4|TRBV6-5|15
TGTGCCAGCAGTCGGAGAGGGGGCCCTAATGAAAAACTGTTTTTT
CASSRRGGPNEKLFF
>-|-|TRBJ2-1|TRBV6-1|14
TGTGCCAGCAGTGTCCGGGAGCCATACAATGAGCAGTTCTTC
CASSVREPYNEQFF
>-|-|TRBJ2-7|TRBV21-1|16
TGTGCCAGCACGCACATAAATGACGGGGACTCCTACGAGCAGTACTTC
CASTHINDGDSYEQYF
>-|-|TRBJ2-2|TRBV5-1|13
TGCGCCAGCAGCTTGGTTTATACCGGGGAGCTGTTTTTT
CASSLVYTGELFF
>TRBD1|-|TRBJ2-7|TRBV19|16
TGTGCCAGTAGCTCCCCGGGACAGGGAAAATACTACGAGCAGTACTTC
CASSSPGQGKYYEQYF
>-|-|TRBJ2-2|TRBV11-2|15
TGTGCCAGCAGCTTAGCGGCGGCGAACACCGGGGAGCTGTTTTTT
CASSLAAANTGELFF